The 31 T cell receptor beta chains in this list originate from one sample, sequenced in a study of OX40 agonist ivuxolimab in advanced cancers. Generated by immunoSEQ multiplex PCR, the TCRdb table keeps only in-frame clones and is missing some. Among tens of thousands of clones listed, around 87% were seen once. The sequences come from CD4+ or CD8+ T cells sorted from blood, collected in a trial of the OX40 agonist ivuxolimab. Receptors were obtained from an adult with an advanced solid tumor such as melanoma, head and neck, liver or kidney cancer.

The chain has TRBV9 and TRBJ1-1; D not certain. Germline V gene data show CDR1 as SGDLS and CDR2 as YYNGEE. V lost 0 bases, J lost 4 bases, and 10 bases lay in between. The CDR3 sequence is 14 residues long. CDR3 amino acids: CASSVEGGVTEAFF. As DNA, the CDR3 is TGTGCCAGCAGCGTAGAAGGCGGGGTCACTGAAGCTTTCTTT.

CDR3 loop: CASSGQGGFYEQYF. As DNA, the CDR3 is TGCGCCAGCAGTGGTCAGGGGGGCTTTTACGAGCAGTACTTC. The chain carries TRBV10-2 and TRBJ2-7; tentatively, D is TRBD1 (7 bases). Germline loops: CDR1 WSHSY, CDR2 SAAADI. With 4 bases removed from V and 4 bases from J, the gap between germline ends came to 14 bases. There are 14 residues in the CDR3.

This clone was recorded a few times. The CDR3 DNA is TGTGCCAGCAGGACAGGGGGCCCGAACACCGGGGAGCTGTTTTTT. Its protein product is CASRTGGPNTGELFF. V gene TRBV28 combines with J gene TRBJ2-2; 10 bases align to TRBD1. V was clipped by 6 bases and J by 0 bases; unmatched bases: 1. CDR1 and CDR2 from the germline V gene are MDHEN and SYDVKM. The CDR3 is made up of 15 amino acids.

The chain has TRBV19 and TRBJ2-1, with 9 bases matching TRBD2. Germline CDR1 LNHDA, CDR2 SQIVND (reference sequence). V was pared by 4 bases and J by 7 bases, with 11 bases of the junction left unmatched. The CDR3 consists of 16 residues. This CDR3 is CASSKMAGGPYNEQFF. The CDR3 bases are TGTGCCAGTAGTAAGATGGCGGGGGGGCCTTATAATGAGCAGTTCTTC.

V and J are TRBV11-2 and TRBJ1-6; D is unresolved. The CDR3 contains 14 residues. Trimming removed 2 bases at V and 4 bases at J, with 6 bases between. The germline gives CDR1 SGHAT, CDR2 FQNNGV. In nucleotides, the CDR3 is TGTGCCAGCAGCTTAACACAATATAATTCACCCCTCCACTTT. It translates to CASSLTQYNSPLHF.

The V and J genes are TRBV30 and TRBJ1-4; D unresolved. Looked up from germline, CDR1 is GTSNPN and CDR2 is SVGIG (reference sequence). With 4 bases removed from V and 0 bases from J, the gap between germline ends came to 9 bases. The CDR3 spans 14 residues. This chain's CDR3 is CAWNPGSTNEKLFF. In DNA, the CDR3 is TGTGCCTGGAACCCGGGATCAACTAATGAAAAACTGTTTTTT.

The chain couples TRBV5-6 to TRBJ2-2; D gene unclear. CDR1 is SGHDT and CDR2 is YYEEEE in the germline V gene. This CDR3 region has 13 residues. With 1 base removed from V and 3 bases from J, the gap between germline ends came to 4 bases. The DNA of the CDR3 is TGTGCCAGCAGCTTGTTTGACACCGGGGAGCTGTTTTTT. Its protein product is CASSLFDTGELFF.

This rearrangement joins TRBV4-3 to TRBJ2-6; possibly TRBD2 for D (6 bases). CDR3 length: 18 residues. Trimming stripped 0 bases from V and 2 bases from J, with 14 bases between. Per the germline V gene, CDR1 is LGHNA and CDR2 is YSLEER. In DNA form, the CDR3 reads TGCGCCAGCAGCCAAGAGGGACTCGTAGGAGCTGGGGCCAACGTCCTGACTTTC. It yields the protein CASSQEGLVGAGANVLTF.

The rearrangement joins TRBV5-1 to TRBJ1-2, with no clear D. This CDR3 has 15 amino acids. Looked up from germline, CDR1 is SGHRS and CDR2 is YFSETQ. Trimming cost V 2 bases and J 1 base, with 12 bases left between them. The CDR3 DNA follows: TGCGCCAGCAGCTTAGGGCAGCTAAATAACTATGGCTACACCTTC. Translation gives CASSLGQLNNYGYTF. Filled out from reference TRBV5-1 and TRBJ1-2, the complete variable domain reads KAGVTQTPRYLIKTRGQQVTLSCSPISGHRSVSWYQQTPGQGLQFLFEYFSETQRNKGNFPGRFSGRQFSNSRSEMNVSTLELGDSALYLCASSLGQLNNYGYTFGSGTRLTVV.

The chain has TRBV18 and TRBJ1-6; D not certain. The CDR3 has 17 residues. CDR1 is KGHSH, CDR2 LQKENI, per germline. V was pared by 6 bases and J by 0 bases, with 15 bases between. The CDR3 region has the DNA TGTGCCAGCTCGAATCAGAGGGAGAGCTCCTATAATTCACCCCTCCACTTT. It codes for CASSNQRESSYNSPLHF.

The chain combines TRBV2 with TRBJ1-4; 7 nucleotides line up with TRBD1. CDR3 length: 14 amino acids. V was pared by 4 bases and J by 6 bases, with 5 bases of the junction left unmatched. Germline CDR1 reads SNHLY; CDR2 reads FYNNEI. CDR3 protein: CASSVGGLDEKLFF. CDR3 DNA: TGTGCCAGCAGTGTAGGGGGCTTGGATGAAAAACTGTTTTTT.

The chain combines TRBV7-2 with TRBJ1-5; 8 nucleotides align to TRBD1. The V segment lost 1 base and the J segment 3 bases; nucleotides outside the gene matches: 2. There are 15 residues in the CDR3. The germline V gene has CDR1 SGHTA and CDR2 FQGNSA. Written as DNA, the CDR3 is TGTGCCAGCAGCTTAGTGGGACAGGACAATCAGCCCCAGCATTTT. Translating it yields CASSLVGQDNQPQHF. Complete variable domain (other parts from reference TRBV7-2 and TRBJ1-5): GAGVSQSPSNKVTEKGKDVELRCDPISGHTALYWYRQSLGQGLEFLIYFQGNSAPDKSGLPSDRFSAERTGGSVSTLTIQRTQQEDSAVYLCASSLVGQDNQPQHFGDGTRLSIL.

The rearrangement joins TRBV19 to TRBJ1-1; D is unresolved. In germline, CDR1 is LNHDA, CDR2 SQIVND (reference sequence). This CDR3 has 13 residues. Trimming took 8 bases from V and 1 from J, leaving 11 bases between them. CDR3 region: CASGRRENTEAFF. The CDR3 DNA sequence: TGTGCCAGTGGGAGGCGGGAGAACACTGAAGCTTTCTTT.

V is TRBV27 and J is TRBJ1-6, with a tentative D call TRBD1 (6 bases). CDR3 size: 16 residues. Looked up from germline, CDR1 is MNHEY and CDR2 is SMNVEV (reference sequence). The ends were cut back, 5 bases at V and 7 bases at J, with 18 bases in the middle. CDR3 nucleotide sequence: TGTGCCAGCAGTATCCACGGGGGCAGAGAAAATTCACCCCTCCACTTT. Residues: CASSIHGGRENSPLHF.

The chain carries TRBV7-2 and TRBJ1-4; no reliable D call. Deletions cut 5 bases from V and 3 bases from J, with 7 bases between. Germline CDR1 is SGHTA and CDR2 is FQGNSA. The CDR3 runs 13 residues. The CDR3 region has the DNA TGTGCCAGCAGCGGGTACGCTAATGAAAAACTGTTTTTT. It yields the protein CASSGYANEKLFF.

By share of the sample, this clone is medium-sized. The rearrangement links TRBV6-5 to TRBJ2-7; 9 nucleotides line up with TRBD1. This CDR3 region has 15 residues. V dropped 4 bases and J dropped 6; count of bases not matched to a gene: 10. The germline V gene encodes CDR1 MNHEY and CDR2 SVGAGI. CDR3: CASSSPGQGLPEQYF. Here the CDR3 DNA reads TGTGCCAGCAGTTCGCCGGGACAGGGTCTCCCCGAGCAGTACTTC.

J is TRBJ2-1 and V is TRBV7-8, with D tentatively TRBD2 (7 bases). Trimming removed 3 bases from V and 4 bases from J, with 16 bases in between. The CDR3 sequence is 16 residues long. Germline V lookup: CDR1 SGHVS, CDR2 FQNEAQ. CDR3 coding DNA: TGTGCCAGCAGCTTGGGGGAGGGGACACGATACAATGAGCAGTTCTTC. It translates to CASSLGEGTRYNEQFF.

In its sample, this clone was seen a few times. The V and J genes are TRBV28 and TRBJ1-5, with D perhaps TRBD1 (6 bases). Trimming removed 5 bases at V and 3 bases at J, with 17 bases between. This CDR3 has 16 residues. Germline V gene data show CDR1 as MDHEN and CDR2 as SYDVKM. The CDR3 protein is CASSVQGAGNNQPQHF. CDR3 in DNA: TGTGCCAGCAGTGTACAGGGTGCCGGGAACAATCAGCCCCAGCATTTT. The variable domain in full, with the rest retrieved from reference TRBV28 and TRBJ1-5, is DVKVTQSSRYLVKRTGEKVFLECVQDMDHENMFWYRQDPGLGLRLIYFSYDVKMKEKGDIPEGYSVSREKKERFSLILESASTNQTSMYLCASSVQGAGNNQPQHFGDGTRLSIL.

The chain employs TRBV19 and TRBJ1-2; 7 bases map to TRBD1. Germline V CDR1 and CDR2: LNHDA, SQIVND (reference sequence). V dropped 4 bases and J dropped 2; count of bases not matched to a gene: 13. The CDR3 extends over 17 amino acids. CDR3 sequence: CASSRYRGRDPNYGYTF. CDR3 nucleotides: TGTGCCAGTAGTAGGTACAGGGGAAGGGACCCCAACTATGGCTACACCTTC.

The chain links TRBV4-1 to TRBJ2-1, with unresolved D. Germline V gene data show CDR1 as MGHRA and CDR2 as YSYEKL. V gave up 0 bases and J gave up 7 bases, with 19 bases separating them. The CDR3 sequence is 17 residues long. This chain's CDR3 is CASSQDGDTNERNEQFF. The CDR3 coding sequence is TGCGCCAGCAGCCAAGACGGAGACACCAACGAAAGGAATGAGCAGTTCTTC.

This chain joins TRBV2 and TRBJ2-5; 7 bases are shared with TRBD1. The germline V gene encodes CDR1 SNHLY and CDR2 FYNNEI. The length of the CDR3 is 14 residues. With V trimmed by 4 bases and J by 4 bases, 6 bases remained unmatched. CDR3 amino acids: CASSALTGLETQYF. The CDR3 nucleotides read TGTGCCAGCAGTGCTCTGACAGGGTTAGAGACCCAGTACTTC. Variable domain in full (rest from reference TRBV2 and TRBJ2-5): EPEVTQTPSHQVTQMGQEVILRCVPISNHLYFYWYRQILGQKVEFLVSFYNNEISEKSEIFDDQFSVERPDGSNFTLKIRSTKLEDSAMYFCASSALTGLETQYFGPGTRLLVL.

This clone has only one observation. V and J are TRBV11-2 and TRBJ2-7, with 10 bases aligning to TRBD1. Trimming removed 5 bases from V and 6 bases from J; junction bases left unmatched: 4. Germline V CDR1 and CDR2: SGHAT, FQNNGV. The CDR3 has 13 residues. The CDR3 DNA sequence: TGTGCCAGCAGCCGGGACAGGGGTGGCGAGCAGTACTTC. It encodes CASSRDRGGEQYF.

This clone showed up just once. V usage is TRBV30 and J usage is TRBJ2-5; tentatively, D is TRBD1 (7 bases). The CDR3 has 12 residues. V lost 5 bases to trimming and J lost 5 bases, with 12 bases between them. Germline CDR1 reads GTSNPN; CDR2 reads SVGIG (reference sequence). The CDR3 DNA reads TGTGCCTGGGGAGGGGGCTTGGAGACCCAGTACTTC. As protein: CAWGGGLETQYF.

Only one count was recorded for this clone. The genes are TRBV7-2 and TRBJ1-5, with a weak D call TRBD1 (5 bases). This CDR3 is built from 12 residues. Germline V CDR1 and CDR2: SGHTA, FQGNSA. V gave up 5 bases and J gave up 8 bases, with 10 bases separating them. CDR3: CASSGQGKPQHF. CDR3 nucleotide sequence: TGTGCCAGCAGCGGCCAGGGCAAGCCCCAGCATTTT.

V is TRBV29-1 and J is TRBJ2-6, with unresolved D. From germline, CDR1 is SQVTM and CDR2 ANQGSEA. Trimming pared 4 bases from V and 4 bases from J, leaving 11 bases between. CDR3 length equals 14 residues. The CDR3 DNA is TGCAGCGTTGTCCTTAATTCCGGGGCCAACGTCCTGACTTTC. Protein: CSVVLNSGANVLTF.

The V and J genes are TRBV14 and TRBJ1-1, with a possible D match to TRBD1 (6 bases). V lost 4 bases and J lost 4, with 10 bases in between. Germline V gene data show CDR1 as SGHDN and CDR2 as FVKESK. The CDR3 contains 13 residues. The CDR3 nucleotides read TGTGCCAGCAGCCTCGACAGGCTCACTGAAGCTTTCTTT. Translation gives CASSLDRLTEAFF.

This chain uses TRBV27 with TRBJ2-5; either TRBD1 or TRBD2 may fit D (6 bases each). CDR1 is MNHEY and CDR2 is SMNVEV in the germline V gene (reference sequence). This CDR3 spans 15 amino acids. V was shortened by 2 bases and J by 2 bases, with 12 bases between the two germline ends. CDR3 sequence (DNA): TGTGCCAGCAGTTTAGGGGGGCAGATTCAAGAGACCCAGTACTTC. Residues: CASSLGGQIQETQYF.

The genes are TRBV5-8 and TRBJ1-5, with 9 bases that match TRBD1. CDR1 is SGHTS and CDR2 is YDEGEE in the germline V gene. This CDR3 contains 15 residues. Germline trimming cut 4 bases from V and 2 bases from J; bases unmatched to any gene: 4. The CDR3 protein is CASSADRGGNQPQHF. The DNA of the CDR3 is TGTGCCAGCAGCGCGGACAGGGGAGGCAATCAGCCCCAGCATTTT.

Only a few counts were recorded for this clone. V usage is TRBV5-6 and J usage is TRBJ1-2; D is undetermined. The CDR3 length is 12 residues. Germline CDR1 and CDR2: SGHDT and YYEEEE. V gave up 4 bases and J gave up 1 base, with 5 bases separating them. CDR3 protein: CASSKSNYGYTF. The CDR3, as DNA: TGTGCCAGCAGCAAGAGTAACTATGGCTACACCTTC. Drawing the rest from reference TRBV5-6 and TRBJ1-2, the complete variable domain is DAGVTQSPTHLIKTRGQQVTLRCSPKSGHDTVSWYQQALGQGPQFIFQYYEEEERQRGNFPDRFSGHQFPNYSSELNVNALLLGDSALYLCASSKSNYGYTFGSGTRLTVV.

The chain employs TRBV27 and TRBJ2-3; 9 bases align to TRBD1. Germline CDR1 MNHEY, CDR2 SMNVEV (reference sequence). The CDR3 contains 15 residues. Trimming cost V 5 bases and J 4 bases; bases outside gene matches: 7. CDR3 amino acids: CASSNRGLQADTQYF. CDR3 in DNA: TGTGCCAGCAGTAACAGGGGGCTTCAAGCAGATACGCAGTATTTT.

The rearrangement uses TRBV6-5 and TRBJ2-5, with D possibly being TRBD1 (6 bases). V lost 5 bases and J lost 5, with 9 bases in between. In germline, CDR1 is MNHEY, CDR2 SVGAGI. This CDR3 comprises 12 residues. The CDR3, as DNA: TGTGCCAGCAGTACAGGGCGGGAGACCCAGTACTTC. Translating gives CASSTGRETQYF.